This is a list of T cell receptor beta chains from one sample in a study of T cells after yellow fever vaccination. TCRdb fed the 5' RACE reads into MiXCR, producing one record per CDR3 protein. The repertoire holds under 550,000 distinct CDR3 sequences, with 21% as singletons. Sequenced material: PBMCs, taken about 21 days after the first yellow fever vaccination. These receptors all stem from a man aged 18-30 years who received the YFV17D yellow fever vaccine. The CDR3 runs from the conserved cysteine through the conserved F or W. A D gene is named only where the DNA matches it firmly. Clone size, where shown, is once, few, many, or a class for clones that have expanded.

d_call: NA
j_call: TRBJ1-4
v_call: TRBV6-5
clone_size: NA
cdr3_aa: CASSSSGQVGEKLFF
cdr3_nt: TGTGCCAGCAGTTCGTCAGGCCAGGTCGGCGAAAAACTGTTTTTT

d_call: NA
j_call: TRBJ2-4
v_call: TRBV27
clone_size: NA
cdr3_aa: CASSSQGNIQYF
cdr3_nt: TGTGCCAGCAGTTCCCAGGGGAACATTCAGTACTTC

d_call: NA
j_call: TRBJ1-1
v_call: TRBV6-5
clone_size: NA
cdr3_aa: CASSYGGGYAEAFF
cdr3_nt: TGTGCCAGCAGTTACGGGGGCGGGTACGCTGAAGCTTTCTTT

d_call: NA
j_call: TRBJ2-1
v_call: TRBV21-1
clone_size: NA
cdr3_aa: CASVEEFF
cdr3_nt: TGTGCCAGCGTCGAAGAGTTCTTC

d_call: TRBD1
j_call: TRBJ1-2
v_call: TRBV7-2
clone_size: NA
cdr3_aa: CASSLEFARGLGYTF
cdr3_nt: TGTGCCAGCAGCTTAGAGTTCGCCAGGGGGCTCGGCTACACCTTC

d_call: NA
j_call: TRBJ2-6
v_call: TRBV7-2
clone_size: NA
cdr3_aa: CASSEAVGLSGANVLTF
cdr3_nt: TGTGCCAGCAGCGAAGCAGTGGGTCTCTCTGGGGCCAACGTCCTGACTTTC

d_call: NA
j_call: TRBJ2-7
v_call: TRBV6-6
clone_size: NA
cdr3_aa: CASTPDAAYEQYF
cdr3_nt: TGTGCCAGCACCCCCGATGCAGCCTACGAGCAGTACTTC

d_call: NA
j_call: TRBJ2-3
v_call: TRBV5-1
clone_size: few
cdr3_aa: CASSPGDPSTDTQYF
cdr3_nt: TGCGCCAGCAGCCCGGGGGATCCAAGCACAGATACGCAGTATTTT

d_call: NA
j_call: TRBJ1-1
v_call: TRBV12-3/TRBV12-4
clone_size: NA
cdr3_aa: CASSPHGGKNSWGEAFF
cdr3_nt: TGTGCCAGCAGTCCGCACGGGGGGAAAAATTCCTGGGGTGAAGCTTTCTTT

d_call: TRBD2
j_call: TRBJ2-2
v_call: TRBV7-2
clone_size: NA
cdr3_aa: CASSPQGLAGATGELFF
cdr3_nt: TGTGCCAGCAGCCCCCAAGGACTAGCGGGGGCCACCGGGGAGCTGTTTTTT

d_call: NA
j_call: TRBJ2-1
v_call: TRBV28
clone_size: NA
cdr3_aa: CASSLTGTWAEQFF
cdr3_nt: TGTGCCAGCAGTCTCACCGGGACTTGGGCTGAGCAGTTCTTC

d_call: TRBD2
j_call: TRBJ2-3
v_call: TRBV12-3/TRBV12-4
clone_size: NA
cdr3_aa: CASRPSLAGESDTQYF
cdr3_nt: TGTGCCAGCAGACCTAGCCTCGCGGGGGAGTCAGATACGCAGTATTTT

d_call: NA
j_call: TRBJ2-1
v_call: TRBV5-1
clone_size: many
cdr3_aa: CASSLTRGHEQFF
cdr3_nt: TGCGCCAGCAGCCTAACACGGGGCCATGAGCAGTTCTTC

d_call: NA
j_call: TRBJ2-7
v_call: TRBV3-1
clone_size: NA
cdr3_aa: CASSQQGGPYEQYF
cdr3_nt: TGTGCCAGCAGCCAGCAGGGAGGACCCTACGAGCAGTACTTC

d_call: NA
j_call: TRBJ2-3
v_call: TRBV7-9
clone_size: NA
cdr3_aa: CASGGSHTDTQYF
cdr3_nt: TGTGCCAGTGGGGGGTCCCACACAGATACGCAGTATTTT

d_call: NA
j_call: TRBJ2-7
v_call: TRBV12-3/TRBV12-4
clone_size: few
cdr3_aa: CASSLGQTFDEQYF
cdr3_nt: TGTGCCAGCAGTTTGGGGCAAACCTTCGACGAGCAGTACTTC

d_call: TRBD1
j_call: TRBJ1-5
v_call: TRBV9
clone_size: few
cdr3_aa: CASSQQGANQPQHF
cdr3_nt: TGTGCCAGCAGTCAACAGGGGGCGAATCAGCCCCAGCATTTT

d_call: NA
j_call: TRBJ1-1
v_call: TRBV7-3
clone_size: few
cdr3_aa: CASSTRQEGTEAFF
cdr3_nt: TGTGCCAGCAGCACCCGACAGGAGGGCACTGAAGCTTTCTTT

d_call: NA
j_call: TRBJ2-4
v_call: TRBV28
clone_size: NA
cdr3_aa: CASSLLIGPRGAKNIQYF
cdr3_nt: TGTGCCAGCAGTTTATTGATCGGACCGAGGGGGGCCAAAAACATTCAGTACTTC

d_call: NA
j_call: TRBJ2-7
v_call: TRBV12-3/TRBV12-4
clone_size: many
cdr3_aa: CASSKGGEAYEQYF
cdr3_nt: TGTGCCAGCAGTAAGGGGGGCGAAGCCTACGAGCAGTACTTC

d_call: TRBD2
j_call: TRBJ2-5
v_call: TRBV28
clone_size: NA
cdr3_aa: CASRPHGGTPKETQYF
cdr3_nt: TGTGCCAGCAGACCCCACGGGGGGACCCCGAAAGAGACCCAGTACTTC

d_call: NA
j_call: TRBJ2-1
v_call: TRBV7-7
clone_size: few
cdr3_aa: CASSLGQGGGDEQFF
cdr3_nt: TGTGCCAGCAGCTTGGGGCAGGGGGGAGGAGATGAGCAGTTCTTC

d_call: TRBD2
j_call: TRBJ2-3
v_call: TRBV5-6
clone_size: NA
cdr3_aa: CASSFRVAGDTDTQYF
cdr3_nt: TGTGCCAGCAGCTTCCGAGTCGCGGGGGATACAGATACGCAGTATTTT

d_call: NA
j_call: TRBJ2-3
v_call: TRBV7-2
clone_size: few
cdr3_aa: CASSLARHSTDTQYF
cdr3_nt: TGTGCCAGCAGCTTAGCTCGTCATAGCACAGATACGCAGTATTTT

d_call: NA
j_call: TRBJ2-5
v_call: TRBV6-2/TRBV6-3
clone_size: NA
cdr3_aa: CASGGEETQYF
cdr3_nt: TGTGCCAGCGGAGGAGAAGAGACCCAGTACTTC

d_call: NA
j_call: TRBJ1-5
v_call: TRBV28
clone_size: NA
cdr3_aa: CASSLWRRNNQPQHF
cdr3_nt: TGTGCCAGCAGTTTGTGGAGGAGGAACAATCAGCCCCAGCATTTT

d_call: NA
j_call: TRBJ2-6
v_call: TRBV5-1
clone_size: few
cdr3_aa: CASSLDRPSGANVLTF
cdr3_nt: TGCGCCAGCAGCCTTGACCGTCCCTCTGGGGCCAACGTCCTGACTTTC

d_call: TRBD1
j_call: TRBJ2-1
v_call: TRBV5-1
clone_size: NA
cdr3_aa: CASSLAPGQGKNEQFF
cdr3_nt: TGCGCCAGCAGCTTGGCACCGGGACAGGGGAAAAATGAGCAGTTCTTC

d_call: TRBD2
j_call: TRBJ2-3
v_call: TRBV18
clone_size: NA
cdr3_aa: CASSSGTTGSGTDTQYF
cdr3_nt: TGTGCCAGCTCGTCCGGGACTACGGGCTCGGGCACAGATACGCAGTATTTT

d_call: TRBD2
j_call: TRBJ2-5
v_call: TRBV12-3/TRBV12-4
clone_size: NA
cdr3_aa: CASRPLGGSGETQYF
cdr3_nt: TGTGCCAGCAGGCCCCTCGGAGGTAGCGGGGAGACCCAGTACTTC

d_call: TRBD2
j_call: TRBJ2-2
v_call: TRBV5-8
clone_size: NA
cdr3_aa: CASIQSSGTVGSGELFF
cdr3_nt: TGTGCCAGCATCCAGTCGAGCGGGACGGTGGGGTCCGGGGAGCTGTTTTTT

d_call: TRBD2
j_call: TRBJ2-3
v_call: TRBV3-1
clone_size: few
cdr3_aa: CASSQAGLAGGTDTQYF
cdr3_nt: TGTGCCAGCAGCCAAGCGGGACTAGCGGGGGGCACAGATACGCAGTATTTT

d_call: NA
j_call: TRBJ2-2
v_call: TRBV11-2
clone_size: few
cdr3_aa: CASRHLAHVNTGELFF
cdr3_nt: TGTGCCAGCCGCCATCTAGCACACGTGAACACCGGGGAGCTGTTTTTT

d_call: NA
j_call: TRBJ1-2
v_call: TRBV2
clone_size: NA
cdr3_aa: CASSFTGRANYGYTF
cdr3_nt: TGTGCCAGCAGCTTTACCGGGCGAGCTAACTATGGCTACACCTTC

d_call: TRBD1
j_call: TRBJ1-5
v_call: TRBV10-3
clone_size: many
cdr3_aa: CAISGQGSNQPQHF
cdr3_nt: TGTGCCATCAGTGGACAGGGGAGCAATCAGCCCCAGCATTTT

d_call: NA
j_call: TRBJ2-1
v_call: TRBV14
clone_size: few
cdr3_aa: CASSQVPGEQFF
cdr3_nt: TGTGCCAGCAGCCAAGTTCCAGGCGAGCAGTTCTTC

d_call: NA
j_call: TRBJ2-2
v_call: TRBV12-3/TRBV12-4
clone_size: few
cdr3_aa: CASEDDTGELFF
cdr3_nt: TGTGCCAGTGAGGACGACACCGGGGAGCTGTTTTTT

d_call: NA
j_call: TRBJ1-5
v_call: TRBV12-3/TRBV12-4
clone_size: few
cdr3_aa: CASSLYPGGSQPQHF
cdr3_nt: TGTGCCAGCAGTTTATACCCAGGCGGTAGTCAGCCCCAGCATTTT

d_call: NA
j_call: TRBJ1-5
v_call: TRBV6-1
clone_size: NA
cdr3_aa: CASTRAGSYQPQHF
cdr3_nt: TGTGCCAGCACCCGGGCGGGGTCATATCAGCCCCAGCATTTT

d_call: NA
j_call: TRBJ2-2
v_call: TRBV19
clone_size: many
cdr3_aa: CASSTILRGGTGELFF
cdr3_nt: TGTGCCAGTAGTACAATCCTCAGGGGAGGCACCGGGGAGCTGTTTTTT

d_call: NA
j_call: TRBJ1-1
v_call: TRBV5-1
clone_size: NA
cdr3_aa: CASSAGVATEAFF
cdr3_nt: TGCGCCAGCAGCGCGGGGGTGGCCACTGAAGCTTTCTTT

d_call: NA
j_call: TRBJ2-1
v_call: TRBV7-9
clone_size: NA
cdr3_aa: CASSLGVAGEQFF
cdr3_nt: TGTGCCAGCAGCTTAGGGGTAGCTGGTGAGCAGTTCTTC